These 30 T cell receptor beta chains share one sample of origin, sequenced in a study of blood T cells in healthy people across ages. The second PCR ran about 6 to 12 cycles with a sample-barcoded 5' primer and J-beta primers. TCRdb re-called the 5' RACE reads through MiXCR, storing one row per CDR3 protein. The sample carries about 1.6 million distinct CDR3 sequences, about 32% recorded once. The specimen was blood. These receptors were collected from a woman under 40 in good health.

DNA for the CDR3: TGTGCCAGCAGTGCCCCGGGACAGGGCAAGACTGAAGCTTTCTTT. It yields the protein CASSAPGQGKTEAFF. The V call is TRBV6-1, the J call TRBJ1-1, with 9 bases matching TRBD1. V was clipped by 4 bases and J by 5 bases; unmatched bases: 8. Germline CDR1 and CDR2: MNHNS and SASEGT. The CDR3 runs 15 residues.

V and J are TRBV27 and TRBJ2-7, with a tentative D call TRBD1 (6 bases). The CDR3 is 16 amino acids. V gave up 0 bases and J gave up 2 bases, with 14 bases separating them. Looked up from germline, CDR1 is MNHEY and CDR2 is SMNVEV (reference sequence). Here the CDR3 reads CASSLSKGHLTYEQYF. The CDR3 DNA follows: TGTGCCAGCAGTTTATCTAAGGGACACCTTACCTACGAGCAGTACTTC.

The chain couples TRBV5-1 to TRBJ1-2; no reliable D call. CDR3 length: 14 residues. Between the trimmed V and J ends, which lost 7 bases and 2 bases, there was a span of 15 bases. Germline CDR1 and CDR2: SGHRS and YFSETQ. CDR3 sequence: CASGPGDTNYGYTF. CDR3 in DNA: TGCGCCAGCGGGCCAGGCGACACCAACTATGGCTACACCTTC.

This clonotype was counted only a few times. This chain uses TRBV10-2 with TRBJ2-3; D remains unclear. The CDR3 is 15 residues long. Germline lookup yields CDR1 WSHSY and CDR2 SAAADI. The V and J ends lost 4 bases and 0 bases respectively, with 11 bases between them. The CDR3 here is CASSGRPGSTDTQYF. The CDR3 DNA reads TGCGCCAGCAGTGGACGGCCAGGAAGCACAGATACGCAGTATTTT.

This chain links TRBV3-1 with TRBJ2-2, with 8 nucleotides matching TRBD2. V lost 4 bases to trimming and J lost 5 bases; unmatched junction nucleotides: 12. The CDR3 runs to 17 residues. Germline V gives CDR1 LGHDT, CDR2 YNNKEL (reference sequence). CDR3 residues: CASSLLPGGRGTGELFF. CDR3 DNA: TGTGCCAGCAGCCTACTCCCGGGAGGGCGAGGTACCGGGGAGCTGTTTTTT.

V and J are TRBV6-1 and TRBJ2-1; 15 bases match TRBD2. This CDR3 has 18 residues. CDR1 MNHNS and CDR2 SASEGT come from the germline V gene. The V and J ends lost 4 bases and 7 bases, in that order; junction bases with no gene match: 11. In nucleotides, the CDR3 is TGTGCCAGCAGTGGATCGGGACTAGCGGGAGGCTATTTGAATGAGCAGTTCTTC. Protein: CASSGSGLAGGYLNEQFF.

V is TRBV5-1 and J is TRBJ2-4; 8 bases agree with TRBD2. This CDR3 is built from 13 residues. V was pared by 5 bases and J by 13 bases, with 11 bases of the junction left unmatched. CDR1 is SGHRS, CDR2 YFSETQ, per germline. CDR3 sequence: CASSSSGNNGQYF. The DNA of the CDR3 is TGCGCCAGCAGTAGTAGCGGGAACAATGGGCAGTACTTC.

A few counts support this clonotype. This chain links TRBV21-1 with TRBJ2-7; no check of the table's D call, TRBD2, against the DNA was made. TRBV21-1 constitutes a pseudogene. This CDR3 contains 13 residues. The DNA for the CDR3 is TGTGCCTGCGCGGGGGGCCCTTTAGGAGAGCAGTACTTC. It specifies CACAGGPLGEQYF.

In the case of this clonotype: The germline gene is not matched at one end of the junction; a read error may be the cause. The chain uses TRBV4-1 and TRBJ1-5, with 9 bases that match TRBD1. From germline, CDR1 is MGHRA and CDR2 YSYEKL. The CDR3 length is 17 residues. The CDR3 region is CTSSQDWGQGIGQPQHF. DNA of the CDR3: TGCACCAGCAGCCAAGATTGGGGACAGGGAATTGGGCAGCCCCAGCATTTT.

The CDR3 bases are TGTGCCATCAGTGACCCGGGACTAGCAGGAAAGCAGTACTTC. As protein: CAISDPGLAGKQYF. The chain couples TRBV10-3 to TRBJ2-7; TRBD2 matches at 9 bases. The CDR3 spans 14 residues. V shed 3 bases, J shed 8 bases, and the junction held 8 bases outside the gene matches. Per germline, CDR1 ENHRY and CDR2 SYGVKD.

V usage is TRBV14 and J usage is TRBJ2-1; D remains ambiguous. Germline V lookup: CDR1 SGHDN, CDR2 FVKESK. The CDR3 is made up of 15 amino acids. Trimming pared 1 base from V and 0 bases from J, leaving 7 bases between. As DNA, the CDR3 is TGTGCCAGCAGCCAAGTGCTGAGCTCCTACAATGAGCAGTTCTTC. This sequence encodes CASSQVLSSYNEQFF. Full variable domain (rest looked up from reference TRBV14 and TRBJ2-1): EAGVTQFPSHSVIEKGQTVTLRCDPISGHDNLYWYRRVMGKEIKFLLHFVKESKQDESGMPNNRFLAERTGGTYSTLKVQPAELEDSGVYFCASSQVLSSYNEQFFGPGTRLTVL.

A few counts support this clonotype. This chain joins TRBV3-1 and TRBJ1-2; TRBD1 matches 7 bases. The CDR3 totals 16 residues. Germline lookup yields CDR1 LGHDT and CDR2 YNNKEL (reference sequence). Losses at the gene ends were 4 bases for V and 1 base for J; bases not matched to a gene: 9. The DNA for the CDR3 is TGTGCCAGCAGCCGACAGGTGGGACAGCTTAACTATGGCTACACCTTC. Translating it yields CASSRQVGQLNYGYTF.

There are many counts of this clonotype. This rearrangement joins TRBV29-1 to TRBJ2-7; 11 bases are shared with TRBD1. The germline V gene encodes CDR1 SQVTM and CDR2 ANQGSEA. V lost 6 bases to trimming and J lost 4 bases; unmatched junction nucleotides: 8. CDR3 length: 14 amino acids. The CDR3 nucleotides are TGCAGCGTCCGGGGGACAGGGGGATTGTACGAGCAGTACTTC. As protein: CSVRGTGGLYEQYF.

CDR3 sequence reads: CASSNTGGNTEAFF. The CDR3 DNA sequence: TGTGCCAGCAGTAACACAGGGGGAAACACTGAAGCTTTCTTT. This rearrangement joins TRBV27 to TRBJ1-1; 8 bases map to TRBD1. From germline, CDR1 is MNHEY and CDR2 SMNVEV (reference sequence). The CDR3 length is 14 residues. With 5 bases clipped from V and 2 bases from J, the junction kept 4 bases outside the gene matches.

This chain joins TRBV5-6 and TRBJ2-7; 10 bases fit TRBD2. The V gene's germline CDR1 is SGHDT and CDR2 YYEEEE. J lost 5 bases, V lost 0 bases, and 5 bases had no gene match. The CDR3 length is 15 residues. The CDR3 reads CASSLGGLAVHEQYF. In DNA form, the CDR3 reads TGTGCCAGCAGCTTGGGCGGACTAGCGGTCCACGAGCAGTACTTC.

The chain recombines TRBV12-3 or TRBV12-4 with TRBJ1-2; the D gene is possibly TRBD1 (6 bases). CDR3 length equals 14 residues. The V gene lost 3 bases and the J gene lost 3 bases, with 11 bases spanning the gap. CDR3 nucleotides: TGTGCCAGCAGTTTCGGGGGGGCAGACTATGGCTACACCTTC. This sequence encodes CASSFGGADYGYTF.

The rearrangement links TRBV27 to TRBJ2-3; 11 bases line up with TRBD2. J gave up 2 bases and V 4 bases, and 5 bases lay outside the gene matches. This CDR3 is built from 16 residues. Germline lookup yields CDR1 MNHEY and CDR2 SMNVEV (reference sequence). The CDR3 spells CASSSLAGGYTDTQYF. For the CDR3, the DNA is TGTGCCAGCAGTTCCCTAGCGGGAGGATACACAGATACGCAGTATTTT.

This clonotype was counted a few times. The gene calls are TRBV5-5 and TRBJ2-7; D unresolved. The CDR3 runs to 12 residues. Germline V gives CDR1 SGHKS, CDR2 YYEKEE (reference sequence). V gave up 2 bases and J gave up 4 bases, with 7 bases separating them. The CDR3 is CASSFDAYEQYF. The CDR3 bases are TGTGCCAGCAGCTTCGACGCTTACGAGCAGTACTTC.

This chain uses TRBV19 with TRBJ2-3; TRBD1 matches 7 bases. V was pared by 8 bases and J by 1 base, with 6 bases of the junction left unmatched. The CDR3 is 14 residues long. Germline V lookup: CDR1 LNHDA, CDR2 SQIVND (reference sequence). The CDR3 sequence is CASQTGSGTDTQYF. CDR3 coding DNA: TGTGCCAGTCAGACAGGGTCTGGCACAGATACGCAGTATTTT.

V usage is TRBV7-9 and J usage is TRBJ2-1; 11 nucleotides line up with TRBD2. Germline CDR1 and CDR2: SEHNR and FQNEAQ (reference sequence). After removal of 4 bases from V and 1 base from J, the junction contained 9 bases not matched to a gene. The CDR3 runs 18 residues. The DNA for the CDR3 is TGTGCCAGCAGCTACCTAGCGGGGGGAGGTTCTTCCTACAATGAGCAGTTCTTC. Translation gives CASSYLAGGGSSYNEQFF. The variable domain in full, completed from reference TRBV7-9 and TRBJ2-1, reads DTGVSQNPRHKITKRGQNVTFRCDPISEHNRLYWYRQTLGQGPEFLTYFQNEAQLEKSRLLSDRFSAERPKGSFSTLEIQRTEQGDSAMYLCASSYLAGGGSSYNEQFFGPGTRLTVL.

J is TRBJ1-2 and V is TRBV20-1, with TRBD1 identical over 11 bases. With V trimmed by 3 bases and J by 6 bases, 6 bases remained unmatched. CDR3 length: 14 amino acids. Germline lookup yields CDR1 DFQATT and CDR2 SNEGSKA (reference sequence). CDR3 nucleotide sequence: TGCAGTGCTAGGGGGTGGGACAGGGGGGATGGCTACACCTTC. This translates into CSARGWDRGDGYTF.

The V call is TRBV5-6, the J call TRBJ1-2; perhaps TRBD1 as D (5 bases). The CDR3 sequence is 13 residues long. The germline V and J ends were trimmed by 6 bases and 4 bases, with 13 bases remaining between them. Germline V lookup: CDR1 SGHDT, CDR2 YYEEEE. CDR3 bases: TGTGCCAGCACCTGGCAGGGATTCTATGGCTACACCTTC. Its translation is CASTWQGFYGYTF. The variable domain in full, completed from reference TRBV5-6 and TRBJ1-2, reads DAGVTQSPTHLIKTRGQQVTLRCSPKSGHDTVSWYQQALGQGPQFIFQYYEEEERQRGNFPDRFSGHQFPNYSSELNVNALLLGDSALYLCASTWQGFYGYTFGSGTRLTVV.

The table lists this clonotype with a few counts. The chain carries TRBV29-1 and TRBJ1-1; D unresolved. The germline V gene encodes CDR1 SQVTM and CDR2 ANQGSEA. The CDR3 is made up of 13 amino acids. The V end was cut by 3 bases, the J end by 4 bases, with 12 bases between. CDR3 residues: CSVEAQQATEAFF. In DNA form, the CDR3 reads TGCAGCGTTGAGGCCCAGCAGGCCACTGAAGCTTTCTTT.

This rearrangement joins TRBV5-5 to TRBJ2-1, with D possibly matching TRBD2 (5 bases). This CDR3 is built from 15 residues. In germline, CDR1 is SGHKS, CDR2 YYEKEE (reference sequence). The V gene lost 0 bases and the J gene lost 4 bases, with 11 bases spanning the gap. CDR3 protein: CASSLVSRGYNEQFF. The CDR3 DNA sequence: TGTGCCAGCAGCTTGGTTAGCCGGGGATACAATGAGCAGTTCTTC.

This clonotype has a count of ten or more. V and J are TRBV20-1 and TRBJ2-7, with 8 bases identical to TRBD1. V trimming: 7 bases; J trimming: 7 bases; junction bases outside the gene matches: 15. This CDR3 contains 14 residues. CDR1 and CDR2 (germline): DFQATT, SNEGSKA (reference sequence). The CDR3 protein is CSGAGTGRGSEQYF. CDR3 nucleotide sequence: TGCAGTGGCGCAGGGACAGGAAGGGGTAGTGAGCAGTACTTC.

This clonotype was picked up a small number of times. Given a much more abundant clone one base away, this may be a read error. The V gene is TRBV28, the J gene TRBJ2-7, with D unclear. From germline, CDR1 is MDHEN and CDR2 SYDVKM. The V end lost 1 base, the J end lost 7 bases, and 11 bases lay between the germline ends. This CDR3 region has 13 residues. In DNA form, the CDR3 reads TGTGCCAGCAGTTTATCTTCCGGAAGGGAGCAGTACTTC. It yields the protein CASSLSSGREQYF. Full variable domain (missing parts from reference TRBV28 and TRBJ2-7): DVKVTQSSRYLVKRTGEKVFLECVQDMDHENMFWYRQDPGLGLRLIYFSYDVKMKEKGDIPEGYSVSREKKERFSLILESASTNQTSMYLCASSLSSGREQYFGPGTRLTVT.

The chain couples TRBV7-9 to TRBJ1-2, with TRBD1 as a possible D gene (5 bases). V lost 1 base and J lost 2, with 8 bases in between. CDR3 length equals 14 residues. The germline gives CDR1 SEHNR, CDR2 FQNEAQ (reference sequence). The CDR3 is CASSLEGVNYGYTF. The CDR3 DNA reads TGTGCCAGCAGCTTAGAAGGGGTAAACTATGGCTACACCTTC. Filled out from reference TRBV7-9 and TRBJ1-2, the complete variable domain reads DTGVSQNPRHKITKRGQNVTFRCDPISEHNRLYWYRQTLGQGPEFLTYFQNEAQLEKSRLLSDRFSAERPKGSFSTLEIQRTEQGDSAMYLCASSLEGVNYGYTFGSGTRLTVV.

This clonotype was picked up a small number of times. This chain joins TRBV9 and TRBJ2-1; D is undetermined. V lost 3 bases, J lost 0 bases, and 16 bases lay in between. CDR3 length: 17 amino acids. CDR1 and CDR2 from the germline V gene are SGDLS and YYNGEE. DNA of the CDR3: TGTGCCAGCAGCGCACCTCACGCGACGAGCTCCTACAATGAGCAGTTCTTC. Residues: CASSAPHATSSYNEQFF.

The genes are TRBV7-2 and TRBJ2-4, with 8 bases fitting TRBD1. Germline CDR1 is SGHTA and CDR2 is FQGNSA. This CDR3 has 16 amino acids. V lost 0 bases to trimming and J lost 13 bases; unmatched junction nucleotides: 14. CDR3 nucleotides: TGTGCCAGCAGCTTAGCGGCAGGGGGCGCGGCGGGTGAGCAGTACTTC. Its protein is CASSLAAGGAAGEQYF. Drawing the rest from reference TRBV7-2 and TRBJ2-4, the complete variable domain is GAGVSQSPSNKVTEKGKDVELRCDPISGHTALYWYRQSLGQGLEFLIYFQGNSAPDKSGLPSDRFSAERTGGSVSTLTIQRTQQEDSAVYLCASSLAAGGAAGEQYFGAGTRLSVL.

The chain couples TRBV7-9 to TRBJ1-1; weak D call: TRBD1 (5 bases). The length of the CDR3 is 16 residues. The germline CDR1 and CDR2 sequences are SEHNR and FQNEAQ (reference sequence). Trimming pared 5 bases from V and 5 bases from J, leaving 21 bases between. The CDR3 DNA reads as TGTGCCAGCAGCGGGCGTTATCAGGGTTCAGATACTGAAGCTTTCTTT. Protein sequence: CASSGRYQGSDTEAFF.